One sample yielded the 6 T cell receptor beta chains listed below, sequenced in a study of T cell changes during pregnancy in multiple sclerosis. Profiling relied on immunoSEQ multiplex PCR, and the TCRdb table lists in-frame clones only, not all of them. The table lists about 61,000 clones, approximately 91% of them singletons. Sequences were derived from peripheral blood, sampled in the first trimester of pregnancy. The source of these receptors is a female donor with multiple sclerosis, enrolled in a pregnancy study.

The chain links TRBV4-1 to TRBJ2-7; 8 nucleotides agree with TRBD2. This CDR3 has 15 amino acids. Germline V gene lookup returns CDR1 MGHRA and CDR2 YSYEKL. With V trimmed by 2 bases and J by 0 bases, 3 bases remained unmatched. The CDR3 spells CASSQRSGSSYEQYF. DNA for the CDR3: TGCGCCAGCAGCCAAAGGAGCGGGAGCTCCTACGAGCAGTACTTC.

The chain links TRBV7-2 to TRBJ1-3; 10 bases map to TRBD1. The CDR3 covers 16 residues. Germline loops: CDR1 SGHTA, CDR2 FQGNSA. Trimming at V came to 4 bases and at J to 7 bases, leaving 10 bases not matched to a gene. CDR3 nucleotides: TGTGCCAGCAGCTATCTACCGGGACAGGGGTTGAACACCATATATTTT. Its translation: CASSYLPGQGLNTIYF.

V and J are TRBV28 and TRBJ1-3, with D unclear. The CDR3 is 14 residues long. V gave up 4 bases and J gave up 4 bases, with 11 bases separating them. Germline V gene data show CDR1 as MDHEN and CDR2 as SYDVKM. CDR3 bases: TGTGCCAGCAGTTCGCGGTCGGGAGGAAACACCATATATTTT. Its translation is CASSSRSGGNTIYF.

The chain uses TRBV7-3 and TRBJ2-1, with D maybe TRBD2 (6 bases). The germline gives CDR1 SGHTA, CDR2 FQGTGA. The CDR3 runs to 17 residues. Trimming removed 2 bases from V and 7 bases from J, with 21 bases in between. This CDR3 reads CASSLESGFGGRNEQFF. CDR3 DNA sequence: TGTGCCAGCAGCTTAGAATCAGGGTTCGGGGGTAGGAATGAGCAGTTCTTC.

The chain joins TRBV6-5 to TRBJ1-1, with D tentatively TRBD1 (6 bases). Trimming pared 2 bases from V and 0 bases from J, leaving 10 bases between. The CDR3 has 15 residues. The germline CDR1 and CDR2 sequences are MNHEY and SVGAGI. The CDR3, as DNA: TGTGCCAGCAGTTACACCACAGGGTTGAACACTGAAGCTTTCTTT. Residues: CASSYTTGLNTEAFF.

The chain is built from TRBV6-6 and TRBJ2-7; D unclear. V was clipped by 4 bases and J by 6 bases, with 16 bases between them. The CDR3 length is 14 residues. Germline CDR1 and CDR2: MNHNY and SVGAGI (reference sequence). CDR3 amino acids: CASSSPSRGGEQYF. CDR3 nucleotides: TGTGCCAGCAGTTCCCCATCGAGAGGCGGCGAGCAGTACTTC.